This TCR beta chain stems from a study of T cells in tuberculosis (dated by TCRdb to the late 2010s). With regard to the full study: In the study, CD1B tetramers and high-throughput TCR immunosequencing were combined to characterize T cells specific for the mycobacterial lipid antigen glucose monomycolate (GMM). With over 8 people per group, a South African clinical cohort compared IGRA-negative adolescents, IGRA-positive adolescents with latent tuberculosis, and adults with active tuberculosis. What the research found in general, with its limitations: An accuracy of 85% to 90% (AUROC approximately 0.91) was reached by a classifier using the diverse GMM-specific repertoire, compared with over 65% accuracy when GEM motif frequencies were used. Smaller NN-distances were partly driven by shorter CDR3-alpha lengths in active tuberculosis patients, and statistical significance was not reached for the TCR-beta difference. Which clinical samples got chosen depended on the availability of cryopreserved specimens, and the active tuberculosis cases were adults, whereas the controls were adolescents. Compared with IGRA-negative controls, TCR-alpha repertoires from active tuberculosis had smaller mean NN-distances to GMM-specific TCRs, which suggests that these TCRs underwent clonal expansion.

Remarks on this clone: There is no known antigen for this receptor. Base qualities are missing; no much larger clone stands one base away.

The immunoSEQ multiplex PCR assay was used to generate TCR libraries, with TCR-beta and/or TCR-alpha/delta assays applied to each sample. Amplified TCR libraries were sequenced on the Illumina high-throughput platform. The study's processing was this. Clustering and dimensionality reduction relied on pairwise TCRdist distances among GMM-specific receptors from T cells that were either sorted ex vivo or expanded in vitro. Each clinical repertoire was assigned a mean NN-distance score, defined as the average TCRdist to the nearest 10% of tetramer-positive reference sequences. To compute GEM TCR motif frequency, the fraction of unique TCRs matching known GEM sequences by V/J usage and CDR3 length was calculated. Active tuberculosis was classified by linear discriminant analysis with leave-one-out cross-validation, implemented in scikit-learn. TCRdb obtained this table from immuneACCESS and retained in-frame rearrangements with V and J assigned. These tables miss some clones; where compared with another copy, unresolved V genes account for less than half of the shortfall, and the remainder is unexplained. V and J calls and clone size follow that table, whereas D and trimming were derived from the DNA. The sample has around 30,000 clones on record, around 89% of them singletons. The ten biggest clones cover around 6.1% of the sample.

At study entry, adolescents were screened for latent tuberculosis infection using a tuberculin skin test and the QuantiFERON-TB GOLD In-Tube IGRA. Unsorted cryopreserved PBMC were immunosequenced, covering on average about 100,000 T cells per clinical donor. Eleven high schools in the Worcester region of the Western Cape, South Africa, served as enrollment sites for adolescents aged 12 to 18 years. Ten or so M. tuberculosis-infected adolescents and roughly ten uninfected adolescents were selected, with the two groups matched for age and sex. PBMC from adolescents were isolated by density centrifugation from freshly drawn heparinized blood and were then cryopreserved. There are 14 amino acids in the CDR3, from cysteine to phenylalanine inclusive. The only DNA kept is the CDR3, 42 bases in frame from the first base. V is cut by 11 bases and J by 4 bases, and the space between the germline ends is 21 bases. The germline V gene (reference sequence) specifies MNHEY as CDR1 and SMNVEV as CDR2.

Sequencing was done on a sample of PBMCs. The sequence came from a donor aged 10-29 years with latent tuberculosis or without tuberculosis infection. Recombination connected TRBV27 to TRBJ2-7; the D gene is possibly TRBD2, with 7 bases matching. The CDR3 corresponds to CAVRRGGRYYEQYF. DNA sequence: TGTGCCGTTAGGAGGGGGGGAAGATATTACGAGCAGTACTTC.